This entry lists 19 T cell receptor beta chains sequenced from one sample in a study of T cell responses to AZD1222 COVID-19 vaccine. Only in-frame clones appear in the TCRdb table, and some are missing; sequencing was by immunoSEQ multiplex PCR. The table lists roughly 160,000 clones, approximately 90% of them singletons, with approximately 1% in the top ten. Sequenced here: peripheral blood, sampled 28 days after the second AZD1222 dose. These receptors came from an adult who received the AZD1222 COVID-19 vaccine.

The chain links TRBV3-1 (or the pseudogene TRBV3-2) to TRBJ1-1; D gene ambiguous. The CDR3 is 20 amino acids. V lost 3 bases to trimming and J lost 2 bases, with 28 bases between them. Per the germline V gene, CDR1 is LGHDT and CDR2 is YNNKEL (reference sequence). Here the CDR3 reads CASSHLFPITRKRFNTEAFF. DNA of the CDR3: TGTGCCAGCAGCCATCTATTCCCGATTACCCGAAAGCGGTTTAACACTGAAGCTTTCTTT.

The V gene is TRBV10-1, the J gene TRBJ1-2; D is undetermined. The CDR3 sequence is 13 residues long. Deletions cut 0 bases from V and 4 bases from J, with 6 bases between. In germline, CDR1 is WNHNN, CDR2 SYGVQD (reference sequence). For the CDR3, the DNA is TGCGCCAGCAGTGAGTCAAAGTCCTATGGCTACACCTTC. Amino acids: CASSESKSYGYTF.

The sample holds one count of this clone. The rearrangement joins TRBV7-2 to TRBJ2-5, with 9 nucleotides matching TRBD1. Germline V gene sequence: CDR1 SGHTA, CDR2 FQGNSA. CDR3 size: 15 residues. The V gene end was trimmed by 5 bases and the J gene end by 1 base; junction bases not matched to a gene: 5. Written as DNA, the CDR3 is TGTGCCAGCAGCCCGGGACAGGGAGGCCAAGAGACCCAGTACTTC. Protein product: CASSPGQGGQETQYF.

The V and J genes are TRBV2 and TRBJ2-3; D not resolved. CDR1 is SNHLY and CDR2 is FYNNEI in the germline V gene. The V end was cut by 3 bases, the J end by 7 bases, with 8 bases between. There are 12 residues in the CDR3. The CDR3 here is CASSESGYTQYF. In DNA, the CDR3 is TGTGCCAGCAGTGAGTCCGGGTATACGCAGTATTTT.

The J gene is TRBJ2-2, the V gene TRBV4-1; D remains ambiguous. This CDR3 is built from 15 residues. From germline, CDR1 is MGHRA and CDR2 YSYEKL. The V and J ends lost 2 bases and 2 bases respectively, with 9 bases between them. The CDR3 here is CASSQLTSNTGELFF. In DNA form, the CDR3 reads TGCGCCAGCAGCCAACTCACTTCTAACACCGGGGAGCTGTTTTTT.

This clone was seen a single time. V usage is TRBV4-1 and J usage is TRBJ1-4; 8 nucleotides line up with TRBD1. CDR1 is MGHRA, CDR2 YSYEKL, per germline. Germline trimming cut 4 bases from V and 2 bases from J; bases unmatched to any gene: 6. This CDR3 region has 16 residues. CDR3 amino acids: CASSRGTGPTNEKLFF. CDR3 bases: TGCGCCAGCAGCCGGGGGACAGGTCCCACTAATGAAAAACTGTTTTTT.

The V and J genes are TRBV9 and TRBJ1-6; D is undetermined. Germline V gene lookup returns CDR1 SGDLS and CDR2 YYNGEE. The CDR3 loop spans 13 amino acids. The V gene lost 3 bases and the J gene lost 10 bases, with 11 bases spanning the gap. The CDR3 region has the DNA TGTGCCAGCAGCGGCAGCCTGGGGTCACCCCTCCACTTT. It is translated as CASSGSLGSPLHF.

V gene TRBV10-3 combines with J gene TRBJ2-2; 9 bases line up with TRBD2. The CDR3 has 16 residues. V was clipped by 8 bases and J by 4 bases; unmatched bases: 11. Germline V lookup: CDR1 ENHRY, CDR2 SYGVKD. The CDR3: CAIGSLAGFGTGELFF. CDR3 DNA sequence: TGTGCCATCGGGTCCCTAGCGGGGTTCGGCACCGGGGAGCTGTTTTTT.

The rearrangement uses TRBV27 and TRBJ1-1; a possible D gene is TRBD1 (5 bases). Between the trimmed V and J ends, which lost 4 bases and 10 bases, there was a span of 10 bases. The germline V gene encodes CDR1 MNHEY and CDR2 SMNVEV (reference sequence). The CDR3 is made up of 11 amino acids. This CDR3 reads CASSWGSAAFF. For the CDR3, the DNA is TGTGCCAGCAGTTGGGGCTCCGCAGCTTTCTTT.

This clone was counted only a few times. This sequence joins TRBV6-1 and TRBJ2-3; D call uncertain. CDR1 and CDR2 from the germline V gene are MNHNS and SASEGT. The V end was cut by 2 bases, the J end by 0 bases, with 9 bases between. The CDR3 loop spans 15 amino acids. CDR3 loop: CASSESAGSTDTQYF. DNA of the CDR3: TGTGCCAGCAGTGAATCGGCTGGGAGCACAGATACGCAGTATTTT.

This clone occurred once. The chain recombines TRBV25-1 with TRBJ2-4; a weak D match, TRBD1 (5 bases). CDR3 length: 13 amino acids. Trimming took off 2 bases at V and 7 bases at J, with 9 bases between the two ends. Germline V gene sequence: CDR1 MGHDK, CDR2 SYGVNS. The CDR3 nucleotides are TGTGCCAGCAGTGAAGTGGCAGGGAACATTCAGTACTTC. It codes for CASSEVAGNIQYF.

The gene calls are TRBV3-1 (or the pseudogene TRBV3-2) and TRBJ1-2; D is possibly TRBD1 (5 bases). The V and J ends lost 8 bases and 2 bases respectively, with 15 bases between them. Germline lookup yields CDR1 LGHDT and CDR2 YNNKEL (reference sequence). The CDR3 is 14 amino acids. CDR3 DNA sequence: TGTGCCAGCGCAACCCCGGGGGAAAACTATGGCTACACCTTC. Amino acids: CASATPGENYGYTF.

This rearrangement joins TRBV29-1 to TRBJ1-1, with D perhaps matching TRBD1 (6 bases). Germline V gene sequence: CDR1 SQVTM, CDR2 ANQGSEA. Trimming cost V 7 bases and J 3 bases, with 15 bases left between them. There are 13 residues in the CDR3. CDR3 nucleotide sequence: TGCAGCGCCCTGTATAGGGGGGACACTGAAGCTTTCTTT. This translates into CSALYRGDTEAFF.

The J gene is TRBJ1-2, the V gene TRBV7-2; D not certain. The CDR3 covers 15 residues. The V end lost 5 bases, the J end lost 2 bases, and 15 bases lay between the germline ends. The V gene's germline CDR1 is SGHTA and CDR2 FQGNSA. CDR3 sequence: CASSPSQALNYGYTF. The DNA for the CDR3 is TGTGCCAGCAGCCCCTCCCAAGCACTGAACTATGGCTACACCTTC.

J is TRBJ1-1 and V is TRBV5-6; D is unclear. CDR1 and CDR2 from the germline V gene are SGHDT and YYEEEE. V gave up 3 bases and J gave up 0 bases, with 9 bases separating them. The CDR3 spans 14 residues. The CDR3 sequence: CASSSPVVNTEAFF. CDR3 DNA: TGTGCCAGCAGCTCCCCAGTAGTGAACACTGAAGCTTTCTTT.

The chain joins TRBV18 to TRBJ1-2; D might be TRBD1 (5 bases). Germline CDR1 and CDR2: KGHSH and LQKENI. V gave up 3 bases and J gave up 3 bases, with 8 bases separating them. The CDR3 totals 13 residues. DNA for the CDR3: TGTGCCAGCTCACCGGTAGGGGACTATGGCTACACCTTC. This gives the protein CASSPVGDYGYTF.

This chain uses TRBV7-2 with TRBJ2-3; D gene uncertain. Trimming removed 2 bases at V and 2 bases at J, with 11 bases between. CDR1 is SGHTA and CDR2 is FQGNSA in the germline V gene. This CDR3 contains 15 residues. In DNA form, the CDR3 reads TGTGCCAGCAGCTTATGGGTAGGGATCACAGATACGCAGTATTTT. Translation: CASSLWVGITDTQYF.

Here the CDR3 DNA reads TGTGCCACCAGCAGAGATCTGACTAGCGGGGGGGTAGATACGCAGTATTTT. It codes for CATSRDLTSGGVDTQYF. This chain links TRBV15 with TRBJ2-3, with 14 bases lining up with TRBD2. The CDR3 runs 17 residues. Germline V lookup: CDR1 LNHNV, CDR2 YYDKDF (reference sequence). The junction had 4 bases not matched to a gene; V was cut back by 0 bases and J by 5 bases.

The chain couples TRBV18 to TRBJ2-5, with 9 positions matching TRBD1. Germline V lookup: CDR1 KGHSH, CDR2 LQKENI. The CDR3 sequence is 13 residues long. Trimming at V came to 6 bases and at J to 3 bases, leaving 2 bases not matched to a gene. This chain's CDR3 is CASSTGGEETQYF. Here the CDR3 DNA reads TGTGCCAGCTCGACAGGGGGGGAAGAGACCCAGTACTTC.